Presented here are 20 T cell receptor beta chains from one specimen sequenced in a study of blood T cell repertoires in COVID-19. Libraries were prepared by immunoSEQ multiplex PCR; TCRdb keeps only in-frame clonotypes and omits some of them. The sample consists of around 260,000 clones, approximately 85% of them appearing once. Source material: PBMCs or T cells enriched from blood (not recorded which). The receptor set was obtained from a woman in her 30s who had recovered from COVID-19.

The table lists this clone with a count of one. The chain has TRBV5-1 and TRBJ1-4; D perhaps matches TRBD1 (6 bases). Germline CDR1 SGHRS, CDR2 YFSETQ. The CDR3 has 17 residues. With 4 bases removed from V and 0 bases from J, the gap between germline ends came to 16 bases. The CDR3 reads CASSRIPGATTNEKLFF. The CDR3 region has the DNA TGCGCCAGCAGCCGAATCCCAGGGGCGACAACTAATGAAAAACTGTTTTTT.

The chain combines TRBV11-2 with TRBJ2-7; maybe TRBD2 (5 bases). The CDR3 covers 18 residues. The germline gives CDR1 SGHAT, CDR2 FQNNGV. Trimming took off 1 base at V and 3 bases at J, with 22 bases between the two ends. CDR3 nucleotides: TGTGCCAGCAGCTTAGGCCACGGGGAAAAATTTGGGGACTACGAGCAGTACTTC. Protein: CASSLGHGEKFGDYEQYF.

The gene calls are TRBV4-2 and TRBJ1-2; D unclear. Between the trimmed V and J ends, which lost 1 base and 10 bases, there was a span of 16 bases. Per germline, CDR1 LGHNA and CDR2 YNFKEQ. The CDR3 extends over 14 amino acids. The DNA of the CDR3 is TGTGCCAGCAGCCAAGGGGGAGGGAATCCGGACTACACCTTC. Its protein is CASSQGGGNPDYTF.

V usage is TRBV11-1 and J usage is TRBJ2-7, with 8 bases lining up with TRBD1. In germline, CDR1 is SGHAT, CDR2 FQDESV (reference sequence). The CDR3 loop spans 13 amino acids. V was clipped by 8 bases and J by 3 bases; unmatched bases: 6. The CDR3 DNA is TGTGCCAGCGGCCGGGACAGGAGCTACGAGCAGTACTTC. Its translation: CASGRDRSYEQYF. Full variable domain (outside the CDR3, taken from reference TRBV11-1 and TRBJ2-7): EAEVAQSPRYKITEKSQAVAFWCDPISGHATLYWYRQILGQGPELLVQFQDESVVDDSQLPKDRFSAERLKGVDSTLKIQPAELGDSAMYLCASGRDRSYEQYFGPGTRLTVT.

This clone occurred a few times. The gene calls are TRBV24-1 and TRBJ1-1; possible D gene TRBD1, 5 bases. The ends were cut back, 9 bases at V and 6 bases at J, with 25 bases in the middle. Germline CDR1 and CDR2: KGHDR and SFDVKD. CDR3 size: 16 residues. CDR3 residues: CATSGGGTAGGAEAFF. The DNA for the CDR3 is TGTGCCACCTCGGGGGGAGGGACCGCTGGCGGCGCTGAAGCTTTCTTT.

The chain recombines TRBV28 with TRBJ1-1; D unclear. Germline-derived CDR1 and CDR2 are MDHEN and SYDVKM. The CDR3 covers 15 residues. The V and J ends lost 2 bases and 3 bases respectively, with 13 bases between them. CDR3 bases: TGTGCCAGCAGTTTAGCGAGGGTCGGGTACACTGAAGCTTTCTTT. It translates to CASSLARVGYTEAFF.

This chain joins TRBV27 and TRBJ2-1; 7 positions match TRBD2. This CDR3 has 13 residues. Losses at the gene ends were 8 bases for V and 5 bases for J; bases not matched to a gene: 6. CDR1 MNHEY and CDR2 SMNVEV come from the germline V gene (reference sequence). CDR3 nucleotide sequence: TGTGCCAGCGGCAGCGGGGTTAACAATGAGCAGTTCTTC. This encodes CASGSGVNNEQFF.

The chain employs TRBV28 and TRBJ1-4; 7 bases agree with TRBD1. V dropped 7 bases and J dropped 9; count of bases not matched to a gene: 14. In germline, CDR1 is MDHEN, CDR2 SYDVKM. The CDR3 covers 15 residues. The CDR3, as DNA: TGTGCCAGCAAGGGATTACGAGGACAGGCCCAAAAACTGTTTTTT. This encodes CASKGLRGQAQKLFF.

The chain's CDR3 is CASSTTGADTQYF. The CDR3 coding sequence is TGTGCCAGCAGCACTACCGGGGCAGATACGCAGTATTTT. This chain connects TRBV7-7 to TRBJ2-3; TRBD2 might be the D (5 bases). CDR1 is SSHAT and CDR2 is FNYEAQ in the germline V gene (reference sequence). The CDR3 is 13 amino acids. Trimming took 5 bases from V and 4 from J, leaving 10 bases between them.

The gene calls are TRBV11-2 and TRBJ1-2, with a weak D call TRBD1 (5 bases). CDR3 length: 15 residues. Trimming took off 4 bases at V and 2 bases at J, with 14 bases between the two ends. CDR1 SGHAT and CDR2 FQNNGV come from the germline V gene. CDR3 loop: CASSSPRRQNYGYTF. The CDR3, as DNA: TGTGCCAGCAGCTCCCCCCGAAGACAGAACTATGGCTACACCTTC.

The gene calls are TRBV7-2 and TRBJ1-6; TRBD1 aligns across 9 bases. Germline V gene lookup returns CDR1 SGHTA and CDR2 FQGNSA. The CDR3 runs to 18 residues. V shed 1 base and J 3 bases; nucleotides not matched to a gene: 7. CDR3 DNA sequence: TGTGCCAGCAGCTTAGAAGGCACAGGGGGCTTCTATAATTCACCCCTCCACTTT. Protein product: CASSLEGTGGFYNSPLHF.

Only one count was recorded for this clone. This chain uses TRBV7-2 with TRBJ2-7, with D perhaps matching TRBD1 (5 bases). This CDR3 is 14 amino acids long. Trimming stripped 0 bases from V and 4 bases from J, with 10 bases between. Germline V gives CDR1 SGHTA, CDR2 FQGNSA. CDR3 protein: CASSLAGQLYEQYF. CDR3 bases: TGTGCCAGCAGCTTAGCAGGACAATTATACGAGCAGTACTTC.

A single count supports this clone. The V call is TRBV28, the J call TRBJ1-6, with a tentative D call TRBD1 (5 bases). The germline gives CDR1 MDHEN, CDR2 SYDVKM. The CDR3 consists of 13 residues. V gave up 7 bases and J gave up 9 bases, with 13 bases separating them. Written as DNA, the CDR3 is TGTGCCAGCACCCCGTCGGGGGGTTCACCCCTCCACTTT. It translates to CASTPSGGSPLHF.

The rearrangement uses TRBV3-1 (or the pseudogene TRBV3-2) and TRBJ2-5; 7 bases align to TRBD1. This CDR3 spans 17 amino acids. After removal of 6 bases from V and 0 bases from J, the junction contained 13 bases not matched to a gene. Germline values: CDR1 LGHDT, CDR2 YNNKEL (reference sequence). CDR3 protein: CASRTTGTPPYQETQYF. In DNA form, the CDR3 reads TGTGCCAGCAGGACGACAGGGACCCCACCCTACCAAGAGACCCAGTACTTC.

The gene calls are TRBV7-7 and TRBJ2-2; 11 nucleotides align to TRBD1. This CDR3 has 16 amino acids. Germline V gene data show CDR1 as SSHAT and CDR2 as FNYEAQ (reference sequence). The V and J ends lost 5 bases and 4 bases, in that order; junction bases with no gene match: 6. The CDR3 sequence is CASSPGQGAVTGELFF. CDR3 DNA: TGTGCCAGCAGCCCAGGACAGGGGGCGGTCACCGGGGAGCTGTTTTTT.

This clone was observed a few times. The V call is TRBV6-5, the J call TRBJ1-5; TRBD1 agrees at 11 bases. This CDR3 region has 15 residues. CDR1 and CDR2 from the germline V gene are MNHEY and SVGAGI. Unmatched junction bases numbered 3, after V lost 5 bases and J lost 3 bases. The CDR3 DNA reads as TGTGCCAGCAGTCGTGGACAGGGGGCCAATCAGCCCCAGCATTTT. Translation gives CASSRGQGANQPQHF.

The chain employs TRBV24-1 and TRBJ2-7; D remains ambiguous. The ends were cut back, 10 bases at V and 3 bases at J, with 9 bases in the middle. CDR1 and CDR2 from the germline V gene are KGHDR and SFDVKD. The CDR3 is 11 residues long. CDR3 in amino acids: CATGSGYEQYF. In nucleotides, the CDR3 is TGTGCCACGGGCTCAGGCTACGAGCAGTACTTC.

The rearrangement uses TRBV28 and TRBJ2-2, with a weak D call TRBD1 (6 bases). Germline V lookup: CDR1 MDHEN, CDR2 SYDVKM. Trimming removed 6 bases at V and 5 bases at J, with 10 bases between. This CDR3 region has 13 residues. CDR3 nucleotide sequence: TGTGCCAGCAGCTCCCAGGGGACCGGGGAGCTGTTTTTT. Translating gives CASSSQGTGELFF.

The V gene is TRBV29-1, the J gene TRBJ2-1; 13 nucleotides line up with TRBD2. This CDR3 has 19 residues. Germline V gene lookup returns CDR1 SQVTM and CDR2 ANQGSEA. After removal of 3 bases from V and 5 bases from J, the junction contained 16 bases not matched to a gene. DNA for the CDR3: TGCAGCGTTGATGGGGTTAGGACTAGCGGGAGCCGGGTTAACAATGAGCAGTTCTTC. Amino acid sequence: CSVDGVRTSGSRVNNEQFF.

This clone was found once. The chain is built from TRBV28 and TRBJ1-5; 9 bases line up with TRBD1. Germline-derived CDR1 and CDR2 are MDHEN and SYDVKM. Trimming removed 6 bases from V and 6 bases from J; junction bases left unmatched: 15. This CDR3 comprises 17 residues. The CDR3: CASRRILGQGISQPQHF. CDR3 in DNA: TGTGCCAGCAGGAGGATTCTGGGACAGGGAATTTCTCAGCCCCAGCATTTT. The whole variable domain, remainder taken from reference TRBV28 and TRBJ1-5, is DVKVTQSSRYLVKRTGEKVFLECVQDMDHENMFWYRQDPGLGLRLIYFSYDVKMKEKGDIPEGYSVSREKKERFSLILESASTNQTSMYLCASRRILGQGISQPQHFGDGTRLSIL.